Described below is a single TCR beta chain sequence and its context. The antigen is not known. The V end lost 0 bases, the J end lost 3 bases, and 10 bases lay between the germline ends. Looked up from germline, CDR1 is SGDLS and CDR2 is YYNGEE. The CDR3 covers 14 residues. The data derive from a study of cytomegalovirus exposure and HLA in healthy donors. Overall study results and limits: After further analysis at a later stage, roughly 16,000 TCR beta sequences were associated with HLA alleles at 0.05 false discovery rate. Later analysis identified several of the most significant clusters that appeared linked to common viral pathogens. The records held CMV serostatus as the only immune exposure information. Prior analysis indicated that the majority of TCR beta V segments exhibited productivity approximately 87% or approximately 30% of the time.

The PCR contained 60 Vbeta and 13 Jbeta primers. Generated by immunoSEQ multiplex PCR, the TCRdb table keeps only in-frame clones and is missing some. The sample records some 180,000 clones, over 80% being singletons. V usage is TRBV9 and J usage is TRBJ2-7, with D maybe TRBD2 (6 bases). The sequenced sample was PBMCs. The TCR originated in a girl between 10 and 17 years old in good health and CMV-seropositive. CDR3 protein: CASSVAGVDYEQYF. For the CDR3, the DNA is TGTGCCAGCAGCGTAGCGGGAGTGGACTACGAGCAGTACTTC.